This T cell receptor beta chain was retrieved from a study of T cells in Graves' hyperthyroidism and ophthalmopathy. At the level of the study: It was at initial diagnosis, before any treatment, that peripheral blood was collected. Overall study results and limits: Ophthalmopathy was distinguished from stable hyperthyroidism by 13 V-J signatures.

Per the germline V gene, CDR1 is SGHAT and CDR2 is FQDESV (reference sequence). This CDR3 spans 17 amino acids. The table lists this clonotype with a count of one. Its antigen is undetermined. One junction end disagrees with the germline gene, perhaps due to a read error. Ophthalmopathy in the patients scored at least 3 on Clinical Activity Score and at least 4 on NOSPECS grade, lasting under 3 months. Diagnoses used clinical symptoms, serum thyroxine and TRAb, thyroid ultrasound and orbital computed tomography. Regions amplified from RNA transcripts were the TCR beta CDR3 regions. Using the HTBI primer set, a first-round RT-PCR was run on the TCR CDR3. TCRdb re-analysed the multiplex PCR reads in MiXCR, keeping a single row per CDR3 protein. The data hold roughly 400,000 distinct CDR3 sequences, with over 11% observed a single time.

This sequence originates from a man aged 50-60 years with Graves' ophthalmopathy. Material: blood. This chain links TRBV11-1 with TRBJ2-1, with 7 bases that match TRBD2. The CDR3 nucleotides read TGTGTCAGCAGCTTAGTGACGGGAGGTCCTCCCTACAATGAGCAGTTCTTC. The encoded protein is CVSSLVTGGPPYNEQFF. Together with reference TRBV11-1 and TRBJ2-1, the CDR3 gives the full variable domain: EAEVAQSPRYKITEKSQAVAFWCDPISGHATLYWYRQILGQGPELLVQFQDESVVDDSQLPKDRFSAERLKGVDSTLKIQPAELGDSAMYLCVSSLVTGGPPYNEQFFGPGTRLTVL.